The 26 T cell receptor beta chains reported below all come from one sample, sequenced in a study of T cell repertoires in cytomegalovirus infection. From the reads, TCRdb called clonotypes with MiXCR, one entry per CDR3 protein. The sample carries roughly 180,000 distinct CDR3 sequences, about a fifth recorded once. No antigens are known for them. Sequenced here: CD8+ T cells from cultured PBMCs, sampled from culture after CMV antigen stimulation. The receptor source for this set is a human donor in good health (CMV status not recorded). Some clones in this sample may be carry-over from other donors' samples.

The DNA of the CDR3 is TGTGCCAGCAGCGCTCCCGGGACAGCCCTGTGGGAGCAGTACTTC. The encoded protein is CASSAPGTALWEQYF. The chain recombines TRBV7-9 with TRBJ2-7; 7 positions agree with TRBD1. Germline loops: CDR1 SEHNR, CDR2 FQNEAQ (reference sequence). J was trimmed by 7 bases and V by 5 bases; bases with no gene match: 14. CDR3 size: 15 residues.

The V and J genes are TRBV12-3 or TRBV12-4 and TRBJ2-1, with D maybe TRBD2 (7 bases). Trimming shortened V by 10 bases and J by 4 bases, and 11 bases separated the two germline ends. This CDR3 is built from 12 residues. CDR3 DNA: TGTGCCACCGGGGGGCAGTACAATGAGCAGTTCTTC. Encoded protein: CATGGQYNEQFF.

The chain couples TRBV11-2 to TRBJ2-5; D is uncertain. Trimming removed 0 bases at V and 0 bases at J, with 8 bases between. Looked up from germline, CDR1 is SGHAT and CDR2 is FQNNGV. CDR3 size: 15 residues. The CDR3 DNA follows: TGTGCCAGCAGCTTAGACATGGGGTACCAAGAGACCCAGTACTTC. It translates to CASSLDMGYQETQYF.

This clonotype occurred a few times. The rearrangement uses TRBV7-2 and TRBJ1-1, with 7 positions matching TRBD1. The CDR3 loop spans 15 amino acids. The ends lost 5 bases at V and 1 base at J; junction bases unmatched: 7. Germline V gives CDR1 SGHTA, CDR2 FQGNSA. The CDR3 DNA follows: TGTGCCAGCAGCAGCATGACAGGGAGGAACACTGAAGCTTTCTTT. Its translation: CASSSMTGRNTEAFF.

The sample holds a few counts of this clonotype. The chain has TRBV27 and TRBJ2-2, with D maybe TRBD2 (6 bases). V shed 6 bases and J shed 5 bases, with 13 bases lying between them. CDR3 length: 14 residues. Germline V gene sequence: CDR1 MNHEY, CDR2 SMNVEV (reference sequence). This CDR3 reads CASSQYSGTGELFF. Written as DNA, the CDR3 is TGTGCCAGCAGCCAATACAGCGGGACCGGGGAGCTGTTTTTT.

The chain combines TRBV29-1 with TRBJ1-5, with D possibly being TRBD1 (5 bases). Trimming removed 4 bases from V and 4 bases from J, with 14 bases in between. Per the germline V gene, CDR1 is SQVTM and CDR2 is ANQGSEA. The CDR3 length is 14 residues. This chain's CDR3 is CSVVRAGENQPQHF. In DNA, the CDR3 is TGCAGCGTTGTACGGGCGGGGGAGAATCAGCCCCAGCATTTT.

The chain uses TRBV9 and TRBJ1-2; tentative D call: TRBD1 (6 bases). This CDR3 is built from 15 residues. The germline V and J ends were trimmed by 3 bases and 5 bases, with 17 bases remaining between them. The germline V gene has CDR1 SGDLS and CDR2 YYNGEE. The CDR3 is CASSASTGTSYGYTF. CDR3 in DNA: TGTGCCAGCAGCGCGAGTACCGGGACATCGTATGGCTACACCTTC.

The chain has TRBV6-5 and TRBJ2-7; D is perhaps TRBD2 (6 bases). This CDR3 has 15 amino acids. The V end lost 0 bases, the J end lost 4 bases, and 13 bases lay between the germline ends. Germline V gene data show CDR1 as MNHEY and CDR2 as SVGAGI. The CDR3 DNA reads TGTGCCAGCAGTTACTCGTGGACTATTACTTACGAGCAGTACTTC. Amino acid sequence: CASSYSWTITYEQYF.

This clonotype occurred a few times. The chain is built from TRBV12-3 or TRBV12-4 and TRBJ2-3, with TRBD2 matching over 7 bases. The CDR3 runs 14 residues. V was clipped by 6 bases and J by 5 bases; unmatched bases: 8. The CDR3 sequence is CASSPGGGEDTQYF. DNA for the CDR3: TGTGCCAGCAGCCCGGGGGGAGGGGAAGATACGCAGTATTTT.

This clonotype appeared a few times. The chain combines TRBV11-2 with TRBJ2-3, with a possible D match to TRBD1 (6 bases). Germline V gene lookup returns CDR1 SGHAT and CDR2 FQNNGV. There are 17 residues in the CDR3. V lost 1 base and J lost 3, with 17 bases in between. DNA for the CDR3: TGTGCCAGCAGCTTAGTGGCCAGGGGATCCCAAACAGATACGCAGTATTTT. Translated, it gives CASSLVARGSQTDTQYF.

The chain employs TRBV6-2 or TRBV6-3 and TRBJ1-1, with D possibly matching TRBD1 (5 bases). The CDR3 length is 14 residues. V lost 4 bases and J lost 5, with 14 bases in between. The germline gives CDR1 MNHEY, CDR2 SVGEGT. The CDR3 sequence: CASSSNGGGTEAFF. The CDR3 DNA is TGTGCCAGCAGTTCGAACGGGGGGGGAACTGAAGCTTTCTTT.

This clonotype was seen a handful of times. The chain is built from TRBV5-6 and TRBJ2-7, with D perhaps TRBD2 (6 bases). Germline lookup yields CDR1 SGHDT and CDR2 YYEEEE. Trimming shortened V by 6 bases and J by 4 bases, and 14 bases separated the two germline ends. CDR3 length equals 13 residues. In DNA form, the CDR3 reads TGTGCCAGCACCCGGGGGTCCGATTACGAGCAGTACTTC. This sequence encodes CASTRGSDYEQYF.

This clonotype has more than one count but fewer than ten. This rearrangement joins TRBV4-2 to TRBJ2-2; the D call may be TRBD1 or TRBD2 (5 bases each). The germline gives CDR1 LGHNA, CDR2 YNFKEQ. The length of the CDR3 is 17 residues. Trimming stripped 0 bases from V and 4 bases from J, with 15 bases between. The CDR3 nucleotides read TGTGCCAGCAGCCAAGAATATCGGCAGGGAGCCACCGGGGAGCTGTTTTTT. This translates into CASSQEYRQGATGELFF.

The V call is TRBV5-1, the J call TRBJ1-6; TRBD1 matches at 11 bases. Germline V gene data show CDR1 as SGHRS and CDR2 as YFSETQ. The CDR3 covers 17 residues. V was clipped by 9 bases and J by 5 bases; unmatched bases: 13. In DNA, the CDR3 is TGCGCCAACAGGAAGGGGACAGGGGGTGTCAATAATTCACCCCTCCACTTT. Translating gives CANRKGTGGVNNSPLHF. The entire variable domain, with the rest obtained from reference TRBV5-1 and TRBJ1-6, is as follows: KAGVTQTPRYLIKTRGQQVTLSCSPISGHRSVSWYQQTPGQGLQFLFEYFSETQRNKGNFPGRFSGRQFSNSRSEMNVSTLELGDSALYLCANRKGTGGVNNSPLHFGNGTRLTVT.

This clonotype was seen a handful of times. The CDR3 nucleotides read TGTGCCAGCAGCCCCAGCCACGACAGTCGACTTAATGAAAAACTGTTTTTT. This translates into CASSPSHDSRLNEKLFF. The V call is TRBV6-1, the J call TRBJ1-4; tentative D call: TRBD1 (5 bases). CDR3 length equals 17 residues. In germline, CDR1 is MNHNS, CDR2 SASEGT. Trimming took 6 bases from V and 4 from J, leaving 21 bases between them.

This clonotype was recorded a few times. The rearrangement joins TRBV7-2 to TRBJ1-2; D remains ambiguous. The CDR3 sequence is 16 residues long. Germline V gives CDR1 SGHTA, CDR2 FQGNSA. With 5 bases removed from V and 0 bases from J, the gap between germline ends came to 16 bases. For the CDR3, the DNA is TGTGCCAGCAGCCCAGCCCCGGGGTGGTCTAACTATGGCTACACCTTC. The encoded protein is CASSPAPGWSNYGYTF.

This clonotype has a single count. The chain recombines TRBV29-1 with TRBJ1-2, with D tentatively TRBD1 (6 bases). Germline V gives CDR1 SQVTM, CDR2 ANQGSEA. CDR3 length equals 13 residues. V was clipped by 4 bases and J by 8 bases, with 17 bases between them. CDR3 sequence reads: CSVVWGAPGGYTF. The CDR3 DNA sequence: TGCAGCGTTGTTTGGGGGGCGCCGGGAGGCTACACCTTC.

This chain uses TRBV7-3 with TRBJ2-7; a weak D match, TRBD1 (6 bases). V lost 0 bases and J lost 12, with 15 bases in between. The CDR3 has 13 residues. CDR1 is SGHTA, CDR2 FQGTGA, per germline. This CDR3 reads CASSLTMRTAVYF. In DNA form, the CDR3 reads TGTGCCAGCAGCTTAACAATGAGGACAGCGGTGTACTTC. The whole variable domain, filled in from reference TRBV7-3 and TRBJ2-7, reads GAGVSQTPSNKVTEKGKYVELRCDPISGHTALYWYRQSLGQGPEFLIYFQGTGAADDSGLPNDRFFAVRPEGSVSTLKIQRTERGDSAVYLCASSLTMRTAVYFGPGTRLTVT.

The sample holds a few counts of this clonotype. The V call is TRBV7-9, the J call TRBJ1-1; D not resolved. V was cut by 2 bases and J by 1 base, with 5 bases left in between. Per germline, CDR1 SEHNR and CDR2 FQNEAQ (reference sequence). The CDR3 is made up of 13 amino acids. As DNA, the CDR3 is TGTGCCAGCAGCTTACCTTGGAACACTGAAGCTTTCTTT. Translated, it gives CASSLPWNTEAFF.

This clonotype showed up just a few times. The genes are TRBV7-2 and TRBJ1-3; possibly TRBD1 for D (6 bases). There are 15 residues in the CDR3. The germline CDR1 and CDR2 sequences are SGHTA and FQGNSA. V was trimmed by 5 bases and J by 6 bases, leaving 17 bases between them. The CDR3 protein is CASSVPIGGINTIYF. The CDR3 DNA follows: TGTGCCAGCAGCGTCCCAATAGGGGGGATAAACACCATATATTTT.

This clonotype appeared a few times. The chain joins TRBV5-4 to TRBJ2-7; a possible D gene is TRBD1 (6 bases). Germline CDR1 SGHNT, CDR2 YYREEE (reference sequence). V lost 0 bases to trimming and J lost 3 bases, with 7 bases between them. The CDR3 contains 13 residues. The CDR3 coding sequence is TGTGCCAGCAGCTTGGACAGGGACTACGAGCAGTACTTC. Protein sequence: CASSLDRDYEQYF.

The chain has TRBV7-2 and TRBJ1-2, with D possibly matching TRBD1 (5 bases). CDR1 is SGHTA and CDR2 is FQGNSA in the germline V gene. Trimming cost V 7 bases and J 6 bases, with 12 bases left between them. The CDR3 is made up of 12 amino acids. Written as DNA, the CDR3 is TGTGCCAGCACCACGGGGGGGGATGGCTACACCTTC. Protein product: CASTTGGDGYTF.

The chain recombines TRBV4-1 with TRBJ2-7, with TRBD2 matching 10 bases. Germline lookup yields CDR1 MGHRA and CDR2 YSYEKL. The length of the CDR3 is 19 residues. Trimming at V came to 3 bases and at J to 3 bases, leaving 17 bases not matched to a gene. The DNA for the CDR3 is TGCGCCAGCAGCCAGGCCCATAGCGGGGGGTCTCAAATTCACTACGAGCAGTACTTC. This encodes CASSQAHSGGSQIHYEQYF.

This clonotype was observed a handful of times. The chain recombines TRBV12-3 or TRBV12-4 with TRBJ1-5; perhaps TRBD1 as D (5 bases). The ends were cut back, 1 base at V and 5 bases at J, with 9 bases in the middle. The CDR3 has 14 residues. The CDR3 protein is CASSLGTLDQPQHF. Here the CDR3 DNA reads TGTGCCAGCAGTTTAGGGACACTAGATCAGCCCCAGCATTTT.

The chain has TRBV7-3 and TRBJ1-3, with a weak D call TRBD1 (5 bases). V lost 5 bases, J lost 4 bases, and 15 bases lay in between. Germline values: CDR1 SGHTA, CDR2 FQGTGA. The CDR3 runs 15 residues. CDR3 protein: CASSLHGAGGNTIYF. CDR3 DNA sequence: TGTGCCAGCAGCCTCCACGGGGCAGGAGGAAACACCATATATTTT.

The V and J genes are TRBV5-6 and TRBJ2-2; D gene ambiguous. Germline assignment: CDR1 SGHDT and CDR2 YYEEEE. V lost 1 base to trimming and J lost 7 bases, with 14 bases between them. The CDR3 length is 15 residues. CDR3 bases: TGTGCCAGCAGCTTGTCTCTGACATGGGTCGGGGAGCTGTTTTTT. Its protein is CASSLSLTWVGELFF. The full variable domain, its missing parts supplied by reference TRBV5-6 and TRBJ2-2, is DAGVTQSPTHLIKTRGQQVTLRCSPKSGHDTVSWYQQALGQGPQFIFQYYEEEERQRGNFPDRFSGHQFPNYSSELNVNALLLGDSALYLCASSLSLTWVGELFFGEGSRLTVL.